This T cell receptor (beta chain) was sequenced during a study of cytomegalovirus exposure and HLA in healthy donors. After removal of 4 bases from V and 3 bases from J, the junction contained 13 bases not matched to a gene. This CDR3 is built from 17 residues. The germline V gene encodes CDR1 SGHDT and CDR2 YYEEEE. PCR was performed using 60 Vbeta and 13 Jbeta primers. The protocol was immunoSEQ multiplex PCR, while the TCRdb copy is restricted to in-frame clones and leaves out a portion. The sample yields 85,000 to 100,000 clones, 55% to 75% seen once. This receptor was taken from a man in his sixties in good health and CMV-seronegative. Input material: PBMCs. This chain links TRBV5-6 with TRBJ2-7; 10 bases map to TRBD2. CDR3 in DNA: TGTGCCAGCAGCCCCCTGGCTAGCGGGAGTAGGGGCTACGAGCAGTACTTC. It yields the protein CASSPLASGSRGYEQYF.